This record covers a single T cell receptor (beta chain). The sample is drawn from a study of blood T cells in healthy people across ages. Through a sample-barcoded 5' primer and a J-beta primer mix, a second PCR was run for 7 to 11 cycles. TCRdb analysed the 5' RACE reads with MiXCR anew, one entry per CDR3 protein. The table records approximately 880,000 distinct CDR3 sequences, roughly 50% of them present only once. The CDR3 totals 15 residues. Germline CDR1 SGHRS, CDR2 YFSETQ. V lost 5 bases, J lost 4 bases, and 10 bases stayed unmatched. The sequence came from a man in his thirties or forties in good health. Sequenced: blood. The rearrangement joins TRBV5-1 to TRBJ2-5, with 8 positions matching TRBD1. DNA of the CDR3: TGCGCCAGCAGATCCTCAGGGGGCCGAGGAGAGACCCAGTACTTC. Protein: CASRSSGGRGETQYF.